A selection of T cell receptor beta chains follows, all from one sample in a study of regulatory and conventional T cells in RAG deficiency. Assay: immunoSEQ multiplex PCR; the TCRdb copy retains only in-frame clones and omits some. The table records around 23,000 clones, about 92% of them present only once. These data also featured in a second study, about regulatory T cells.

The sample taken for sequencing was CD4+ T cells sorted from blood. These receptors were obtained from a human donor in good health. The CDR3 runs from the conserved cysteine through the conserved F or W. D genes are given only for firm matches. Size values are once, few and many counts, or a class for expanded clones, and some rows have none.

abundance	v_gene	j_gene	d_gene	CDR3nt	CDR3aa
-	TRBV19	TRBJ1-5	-	TGTGCCAGTAGGGGGCCGGGTCAGCCCCAGCATTTT	CASRGPGQPQHF
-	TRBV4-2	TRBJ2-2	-	TGTGCCAGCAGCTTAGGGGGAATGGGCGACACCGGGGAGCTGTTTTTT	CASSLGGMGDTGELFF
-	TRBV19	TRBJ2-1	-	TGTGCCAGTAGTGTCGGACACTCCATCAATGAGCAGTTCTTC	CASSVGHSINEQFF
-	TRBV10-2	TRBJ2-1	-	TGCGCCAGCAGTGTAGGGCAGGGGTTAGAGGGTGAGCAGTTCTTC	CASSVGQGLEGEQFF
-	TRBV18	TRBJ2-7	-	TGTGCCAGCTCACCACCGGCCAGATACTACGAGCAGTACTTC	CASSPPARYYEQYF
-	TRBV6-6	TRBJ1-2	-	TGTGCCAGCAGCCTACAGGGATCCCAGGGAGGCTACACCTTC	CASSLQGSQGGYTF
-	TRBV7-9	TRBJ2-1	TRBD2	TGTGCCAGCAGCCGACTAGCGGGAGGACTAAGCTCCTACAATGAGCAGTTCTTC	CASSRLAGGLSSYNEQFF
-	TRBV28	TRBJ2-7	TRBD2	TGTGCCAGCAGTTTAGATCTAGCGGGAGGTAACGAGCAGTACTTC	CASSLDLAGGNEQYF
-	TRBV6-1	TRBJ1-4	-	TGTGCCAGCAGTTCTGGACAGACCTTTAATGAAAAACTGTTTTTT	CASSSGQTFNEKLFF
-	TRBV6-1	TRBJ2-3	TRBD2	TGTGCCAGCAGTGAAACTAGCGGGAGCGGCACAGATACGCAGTATTTT	CASSETSGSGTDTQYF
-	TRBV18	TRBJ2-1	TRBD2	TGTGCCAGCTCACCCAGCGGGGGTTCCTACAATGAGCAGTTCTTC	CASSPSGGSYNEQFF
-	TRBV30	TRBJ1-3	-	TGTGCCCAAACCTCGGGCATGAGCTCTGGAAACACCATATATTTT	CAQTSGMSSGNTIYF
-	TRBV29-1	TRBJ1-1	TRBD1	TGCAGCGTCCAAACAGGGGAAACTGAAGCTTTCTTT	CSVQTGETEAFF
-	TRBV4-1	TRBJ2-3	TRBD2	TGCGCCAGCAGCCGGGGAGCGGGAGGGAGCACAGATACGCAGTATTTT	CASSRGAGGSTDTQYF
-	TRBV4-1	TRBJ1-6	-	TGCGCCAGCAGCCAAGTGGTCTACTACCTCTCCTATAATTCACCCCTCCACTTT	CASSQVVYYLSYNSPLHF
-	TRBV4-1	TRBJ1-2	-	TGCGCCAGCAGCCAATGGTCGACCAGCTATGGCTACACCTTC	CASSQWSTSYGYTF
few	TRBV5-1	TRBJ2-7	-	TGCGCCAGCAGCCCGCCTTCCGACGAGCAGTACTTC	CASSPPSDEQYF
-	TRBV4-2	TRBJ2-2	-	TGTGCCAGCAGCCAAACCGTGGGAGACACCGGGGAGCTGTTTTTT	CASSQTVGDTGELFF
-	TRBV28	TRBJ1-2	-	TGTGCCAGCAGACTATGGGACGCAGCTGGTGACTATGGCTACACCTTC	CASRLWDAAGDYGYTF
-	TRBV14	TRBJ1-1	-	TGTGCCAGCAGCCAAGTAGGGGGGGCGACTGAAGCTTTCTTT	CASSQVGGATEAFF
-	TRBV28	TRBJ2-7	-	TGTGCCAGCAGTTTAGACTTGCTAGGATACGAGCAGTACTTC	CASSLDLLGYEQYF